The next 3 T cell receptor beta chains were all read from a single sample in a study of T cells after yellow fever vaccination. MiXCR, applied by TCRdb to the 5' RACE reads, yields one record per CDR3 protein. The sample consists of 70,000 to 80,000 distinct CDR3 sequences, about 7.2% of them appearing once. Source: CD8+ T cells sorted from PBMCs, taken 10 to 11 days after the first yellow fever vaccination. The receptor set was obtained from a man between 18 and 29 years old who received the YFV17D yellow fever vaccine.

V usage is TRBV6-1 and J usage is TRBJ2-7; 7 nucleotides match TRBD1. V lost 7 bases to trimming and J lost 0 bases; unmatched junction nucleotides: 15. This CDR3 has 17 residues. Germline V gene data show CDR1 as MNHNS and CDR2 as SASEGT. CDR3 sequence: CASTGRTGPFDSYEQYV. CDR3 in DNA: TGTGCCAGCACCGGAAGGACAGGACCCTTTGACTCCTACGAGCAGTACGTC.

The gene calls are TRBV5-6 and TRBJ1-1; D might be TRBD1 (5 bases). The length of the CDR3 is 12 residues. The germline V gene encodes CDR1 SGHDT and CDR2 YYEEEE. Trimming pared 3 bases from V and 8 bases from J, leaving 11 bases between. The CDR3 nucleotides read TGTGCCAGCAGCTCAGGGAATAGGGAAGCTTTCTTT. This sequence encodes CASSSGNREAFF.

A few counts support this clonotype. The V call is TRBV4-3, the J call TRBJ1-5, with TRBD1 as a possible D gene (5 bases). The CDR3 is made up of 14 amino acids. The germline CDR1 and CDR2 sequences are LGHNA and YSLEER. Trimming shortened V by 0 bases and J by 7 bases, and 10 bases separated the two germline ends. CDR3 loop: CASSQDLGVQPQHF. The CDR3, as DNA: TGCGCCAGCAGCCAAGATCTAGGGGTCCAGCCCCAGCATTTT.